This is a list of T cell receptor beta chains from one sample in a study of cytomegalovirus exposure and HLA in healthy donors. The assay was immunoSEQ multiplex PCR, and TCRdb's table has in-frame clones only and misses some. The profile shows some 170,000 clones, roughly four fifths of them singletons. The specimen was PBMCs. The receptors stem from a woman aged 50 to 60 in good health and CMV-seropositive. CDR3s include the opening cysteine and the closing phenylalanine or tryptophan. The D gene is left open where the match is weak. Some rows mark clone size as missing; the rest say once, few, many or name a class of expanded clone.

j_call v_call cdr3_length clone_size d_call cdr3_aa cdr3_nt
TRBJ2-3 TRBV18 14 NA NA CASSPRVSTDTQYF TGTGCCAGCTCACCGCGAGTTAGCACAGATACGCAGTATTTT
TRBJ2-2 TRBV30 14 once NA CAWNMGSRPGELFF TGTGCCTGGAATATGGGATCCCGCCCCGGGGAGCTGTTTTTC
TRBJ2-2 TRBV18 16 NA NA CASSPLTGWNTGELFF TGTGCCAGCTCACCCTTGACAGGTTGGAACACCGGGGAGCTGTTTTTT
TRBJ1-2 TRBV4-1 15 few TRBD1 CASSPGLRQGGGYTF TGCGCCAGCAGCCCCGGTCTGCGACAGGGTGGAGGCTACACCTTC
TRBJ1-2 TRBV2 14 few NA CASSDDSPFHGYTF TGTGCCAGCAGTGATGACAGTCCCTTCCATGGCTACACCTTC
TRBJ2-7 TRBV27 14 few TRBD1 CASSDRQGAYEQYF TGTGCCAGCAGTGATAGACAGGGGGCGTACGAGCAGTACTTC
TRBJ2-3 TRBV27 17 NA TRBD1 CASSSKTPGQETDTQYF TGTGCCAGCAGTTCCAAAACTCCGGGACAGGAAACAGATACGCAGTATTTT
TRBJ1-1 TRBV2 15 NA NA CASSELGQMNTEAFF TGTGCCAGCAGTGAACTTGGCCAGATGAACACTGAAGCTTTCTTT
TRBJ1-1 TRBV5-4 15 few TRBD1 CASSTGQEMNTEAFF TGTGCCAGCAGCACCGGACAGGAGATGAACACTGAAGCTTTCTTT
TRBJ2-5 TRBV2 14 NA NA CASSGLTSMETQYF TGTGCCAGCAGCGGACTGACTAGTATGGAGACCCAGTACTTC
TRBJ1-2 TRBV14 15 NA TRBD1 CASSRGQGGPYGYTF TGTGCCAGCAGCCGAGGACAGGGGGGTCCTTATGGCTACACCTTC
TRBJ2-1 TRBV2 16 NA TRBD2 CASIIISGGAKNEQFF TGTGCCAGCATTATTATTAGCGGGGGGGCGAAAAATGAGCAGTTCTTC
TRBJ2-5 TRBV7-2 15 few TRBD2 CASSTTSGGAETQYF TGTGCCAGCAGTACGACTAGCGGGGGGGCCGAGACCCAGTACTTC
TRBJ1-4 TRBV5-1 19 NA TRBD1 CASSLDPSGQGGNGEKLFF TGCGCCAGCAGCTTGGACCCCTCGGGACAGGGGGGTAATGGCGAAAAACTGTTTTTT
TRBJ2-1 TRBV9 15 NA NA CASSVEGRGQNEQFF TGTGCCAGCAGCGTAGAAGGGCGGGGGCAAAATGAGCAGTTCTTC
TRBJ2-7 TRBV15 16 NA TRBD2 CATSRGDRGGYYEQYF TGTGCCACCAGCAGAGGGGACCGGGGGGGCTACTACGAGCAGTACTTC
TRBJ1-6 TRBV6-5 15 few NA CASSYSNPREAPLHF TGTGCCAGCAGTTACTCTAACCCCAGGGAGGCGCCCCTCCACTTT
TRBJ1-5 TRBV9 15 once NA CASSPTGHRNQPQHF TGTGCCAGCAGCCCCACCGGACACCGCAATCAGCCCCAGCATTTT
TRBJ2-2 TRBV27 15 NA NA CASSLSNDWTGELFF TGTGCCAGCAGTTTATCGAACGACTGGACCGGGGAGCTGTTTTTT
TRBJ1-2 TRBV6-1 15 NA NA CASSPKFPDSYGYTF TGTGCCAGCAGCCCGAAGTTTCCTGACAGCTATGGCTACACCTTC
TRBJ1-1 TRBV11-2 18 once NA CASSLRFQGIGSSTEAFF TGTGCCAGCAGCTTAAGGTTTCAGGGTATTGGATCTTCTACTGAAGCTTTCTTT
TRBJ2-1 TRBV19 15 NA TRBD2 CASSPHQRGGDEQFF TGTGCCAGTAGTCCCCACCAGCGGGGGGGTGATGAGCAGTTCTTC
TRBJ1-5 TRBV7-8 17 NA NA CASSPSQGSISNQPQHF TGTGCCAGCAGCCCCAGTCAGGGAAGTATTAGCAATCAGCCCCAGCATTTT
TRBJ2-5 TRBV2 14 few NA CASNVVAAGETQYF TGTGCCAGCAACGTGGTGGCGGCCGGGGAGACCCAGTACTTC
TRBJ2-5 TRBV15 15 NA TRBD2 CATSRGTSGAMAQYF TGTGCCACCAGCCGAGGGACTAGCGGGGCAATGGCCCAGTACTTC
TRBJ1-1 TRBV2 14 NA NA CASSETDLITEAFF TGTGCCAGCAGTGAAACAGATTTGATCACTGAAGCTTTCTTT
TRBJ1-2 TRBV6-5 13 NA TRBD1 CASSYSTGRGYTF TGTGCCAGCAGTTACTCGACAGGGCGGGGCTACACCTTC
TRBJ2-1 TRBV7-8 14 NA NA CASSLESSYNEQFF TGTGCCAGCAGCTTAGAGAGCTCCTACAATGAGCAGTTCTTC
TRBJ2-7 TRBV10-3 15 NA TRBD1 CATKGETGTTYEQYF TGTGCAACCAAAGGGGAGACAGGGACCACCTACGAGCAGTACTTC
TRBJ2-1 TRBV7-3 15 NA NA CASSFGRGSYNEQFF TGTGCCAGCAGCTTCGGTCGGGGCTCCTACAATGAGCAGTTCTTC
TRBJ2-3 TRBV2 15 few TRBD1 CASRLQGALSDTQYF TGTGCCAGCAGACTACAGGGGGCGCTATCAGATACGCAGTATTTT
TRBJ2-7 TRBV18 14 NA TRBD1 CASSTGTGNYEQYF TGTGCCAGCTCGACGGGGACAGGGAACTACGAGCAGTACTTC
TRBJ1-4 TRBV18 14 NA NA CASSPGEAREKLFF TGTGCCAGCTCACCGGGGGAGGCAAGGGAAAAACTGTTTTTT
TRBJ2-1 TRBV9 12 NA NA CASSVDVNEQFF TGTGCCAGCAGCGTAGATGTAAATGAGCAGTTCTTC
TRBJ1-1 TRBV7-2 15 NA NA CASSRRDGGRAEAFF TGTGCCAGCAGCCGACGGGACGGGGGGAGGGCTGAAGCTTTCTTT
TRBJ2-5 TRBV2 15 NA NA CASSVNTGNQETQYF TGTGCCAGCAGTGTAAATACGGGGAACCAAGAGACCCAGTACTTC
TRBJ1-2 TRBV11-2 18 NA NA CASSHIMGGGTGVDGYTF TGTGCCAGCAGCCACATCATGGGGGGGGGCACAGGAGTGGATGGCTACACCTTC
TRBJ2-7 TRBV2 14 NA NA CASSAGLRVYEQYF TGTGCCAGCAGTGCGGGCCTGAGGGTGTACGAGCAGTACTTC